The clone carrying this TCR beta chain has just one count. Profiling relied on immunoSEQ multiplex PCR, and the TCRdb table lists in-frame clones only, not all of them. The sample has some 13,000 clones, around 80% seen once. These data come from a study of tumour-infiltrating T cells in Burkitt lymphoma. Study-level background: Overall and progression-free survival were predicted by productive clonality.

CDR1 is LNHDA, CDR2 SQIVND, per germline (reference sequence). V was trimmed by 1 base and J by 1 base, leaving 10 bases between them. CDR3 length equals 15 residues. The chain is built from TRBV19 and TRBJ2-5; TRBD1 might be the D (5 bases). The source is a human donor with diffuse large B-cell lymphoma. The sample comprised tumor tissue. This CDR3 reads CASSIGFQGQETQYF. Written as DNA, the CDR3 is TGTGCCAGTAGTATAGGTTTCCAGGGCCAAGAGACCCAGTACTTC. The full variable domain, in which reference TRBV19 and TRBJ2-5 provide the parts outside the CDR3, is DGGITQSPKYLFRKEGQNVTLSCEQNLNHDAMYWYRQDPGQGLRLIYYSQIVNDFQKGDIAEGYSVSREKKESFPLTVTSAQKNPTAFYLCASSIGFQGQETQYFGPGTRLLVL.